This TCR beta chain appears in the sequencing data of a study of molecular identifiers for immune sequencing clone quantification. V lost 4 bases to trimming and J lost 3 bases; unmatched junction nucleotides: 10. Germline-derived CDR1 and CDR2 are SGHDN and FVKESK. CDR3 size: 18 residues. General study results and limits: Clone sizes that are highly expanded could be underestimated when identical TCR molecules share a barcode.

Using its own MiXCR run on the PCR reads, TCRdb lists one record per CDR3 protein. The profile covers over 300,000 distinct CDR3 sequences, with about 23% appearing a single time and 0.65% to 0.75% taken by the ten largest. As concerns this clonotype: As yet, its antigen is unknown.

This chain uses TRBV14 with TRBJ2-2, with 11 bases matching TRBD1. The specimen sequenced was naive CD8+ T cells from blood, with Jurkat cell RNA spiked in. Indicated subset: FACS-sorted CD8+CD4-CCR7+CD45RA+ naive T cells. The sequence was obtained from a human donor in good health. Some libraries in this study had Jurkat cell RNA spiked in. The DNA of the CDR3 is TGTGCCAGCAGCCTTTCAATAGGGACAGGGGGATACACCGGGGAGCTGTTTTTT. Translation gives CASSLSIGTGGYTGELFF.